This T cell receptor beta chain emerged from a study of spatial heterogeneity in lung cancer. Study background: Unique TCR and UMI combinations averaged more than ten appearances each in raw reads. Findings of the study overall: Ubiquitous expanded tumor TCRs appeared in blood more at resection than follow-up.

Per the germline V gene, CDR1 is SEHNR and CDR2 is FQNEAQ (reference sequence). There are 15 residues in the CDR3. With V trimmed by 6 bases and J by 2 bases, 10 bases remained unmatched. The study tagged each TCR cDNA molecule with a unique molecular identifier. MiXCR was run by TCRdb on the 5' RACE reads, yielding one entry per CDR3 protein. This sample carries 90,000 to 95,000 distinct CDR3 sequences, roughly 12% of them seen once, and the ten largest clones take over 40%. This clonotype was detected a few times. Its antigen is not known. Time point in this sample: sample taken at primary tumor resection. TCRs were sequenced from unsorted whole RNA of tumor, nontumor lung or PBMC.

The source was PBMCs, collected at surgery. This TCR was recovered from a male donor with early-stage non-small cell lung cancer. The chain has TRBV7-9 and TRBJ2-7; 7 positions match TRBD1. CDR3 amino acids: CASSRRQGRTYEQYF. The DNA of the CDR3 is TGTGCCAGCAGTCGCCGACAGGGCAGGACCTACGAGCAGTACTTC.